What follows describes a single T cell receptor (beta chain). Its antigen remains unknown. Germline lookup yields CDR1 MNHNS and CDR2 SASEGT. V was clipped by 7 bases and J by 3 bases, with 10 bases between them. The CDR3 is made up of 12 amino acids. This specimen comes from a study of T cell repertoires in cytomegalovirus infection. About the study: Used in the study were CMV epitopes, some recently identified and HLA-C-restricted, others well-studied and HLA-B-restricted.

MiXCR, run by TCRdb on the reads, gives a single entry per CDR3 protein. Among around 900,000 distinct CDR3 sequences, around 31% were seen once, and the ten largest hold over 11%. General study points: Across the ex vivo response, the dominant clonotypes were HLA-C-restricted CMV-specific TCR beta clonotypes.

The chain combines TRBV6-1 with TRBJ2-7; tentatively, D is TRBD2 (5 bases). This TCR derives from a human donor in good health (CMV status not recorded). Some clones in this sample may be carry-over from other donors' samples. The starting material was cultured CD8+ T cells from PBMCs, obtained from culture after CMV antigen stimulation. DNA for the CDR3: TGTGCCAGCATGGGGAGTCACTACGAGCAGTACTTC. The encoded protein is CASMGSHYEQYF.